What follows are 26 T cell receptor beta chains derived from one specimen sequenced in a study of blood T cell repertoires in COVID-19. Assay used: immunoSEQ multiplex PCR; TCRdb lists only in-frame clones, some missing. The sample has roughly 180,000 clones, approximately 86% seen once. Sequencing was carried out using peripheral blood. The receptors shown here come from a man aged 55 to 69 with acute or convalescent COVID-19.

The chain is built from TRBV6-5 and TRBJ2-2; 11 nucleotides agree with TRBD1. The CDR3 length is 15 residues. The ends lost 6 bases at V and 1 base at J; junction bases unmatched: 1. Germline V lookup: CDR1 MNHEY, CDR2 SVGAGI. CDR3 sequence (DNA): TGTGCCAGCAGGGGGACAGGGGGGAACACCGGGGAGCTGTTTTTT. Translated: CASRGTGGNTGELFF.

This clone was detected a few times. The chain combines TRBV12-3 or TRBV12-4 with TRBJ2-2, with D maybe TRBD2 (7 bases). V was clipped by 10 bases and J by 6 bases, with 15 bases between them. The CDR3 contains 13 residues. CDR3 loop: CATGGRRAGELFF. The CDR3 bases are TGTGCCACCGGGGGGCGGAGGGCCGGGGAGCTGTTTTTT.

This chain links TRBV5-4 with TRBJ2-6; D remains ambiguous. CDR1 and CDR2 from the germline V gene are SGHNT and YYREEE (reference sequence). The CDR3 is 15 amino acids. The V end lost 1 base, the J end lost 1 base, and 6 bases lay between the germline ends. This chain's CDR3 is CASSLSASGANVLTF. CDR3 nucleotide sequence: TGTGCCAGCAGCTTGTCTGCGTCTGGGGCCAACGTCCTGACTTTC.

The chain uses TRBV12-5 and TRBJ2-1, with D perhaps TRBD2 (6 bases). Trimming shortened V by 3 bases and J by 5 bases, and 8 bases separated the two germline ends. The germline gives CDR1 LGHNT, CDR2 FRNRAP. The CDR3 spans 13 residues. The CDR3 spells CASGFAGNNEQFF. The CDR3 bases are TGTGCTAGTGGTTTTGCGGGGAACAATGAGCAGTTCTTC. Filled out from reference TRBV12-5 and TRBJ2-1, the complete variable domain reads DARVTQTPRHKVTEMGQEVTMRCQPILGHNTVFWYRQTMMQGLELLAYFRNRAPLDDSGMPKDRFSAEMPDATLATLKIQPSEPRDSAVYFCASGFAGNNEQFFGPGTRLTVL.

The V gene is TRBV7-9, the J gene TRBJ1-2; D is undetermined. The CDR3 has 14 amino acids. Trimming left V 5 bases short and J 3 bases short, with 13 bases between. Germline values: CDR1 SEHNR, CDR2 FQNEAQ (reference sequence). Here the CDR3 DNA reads TGTGCCAGCAGCCCCGGGAGGTTCGACTATGGCTACACCTTC. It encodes CASSPGRFDYGYTF.

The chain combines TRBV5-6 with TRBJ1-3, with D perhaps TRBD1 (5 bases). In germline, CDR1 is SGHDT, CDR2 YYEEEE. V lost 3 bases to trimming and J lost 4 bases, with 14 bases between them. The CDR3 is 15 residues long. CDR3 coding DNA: TGTGCCAGCAGCTCAACTGGGGGGGACGGAAACACCATATATTTT. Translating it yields CASSSTGGDGNTIYF.

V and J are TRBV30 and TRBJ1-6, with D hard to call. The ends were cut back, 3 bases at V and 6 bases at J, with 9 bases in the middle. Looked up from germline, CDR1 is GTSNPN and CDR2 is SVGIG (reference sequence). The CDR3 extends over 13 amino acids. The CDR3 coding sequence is TGTGCCTGGAGCATAGCCATTAATTCACCCCTCCACTTT. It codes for CAWSIAINSPLHF.

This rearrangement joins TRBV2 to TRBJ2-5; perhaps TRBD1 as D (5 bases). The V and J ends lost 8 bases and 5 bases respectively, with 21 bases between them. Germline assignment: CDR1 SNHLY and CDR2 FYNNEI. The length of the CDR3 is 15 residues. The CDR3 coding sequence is TGTGCCAGCGACCAACGGCAGGGATTCGGGGAGACCCAGTACTTC. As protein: CASDQRQGFGETQYF.

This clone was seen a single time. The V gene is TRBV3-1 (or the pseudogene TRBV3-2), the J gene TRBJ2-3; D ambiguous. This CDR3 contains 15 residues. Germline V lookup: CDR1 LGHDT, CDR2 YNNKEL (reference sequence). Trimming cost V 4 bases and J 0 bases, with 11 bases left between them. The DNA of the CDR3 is TGTGCCAGCAGCCCTACAATGACTAGCACAGATACGCAGTATTTT. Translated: CASSPTMTSTDTQYF.

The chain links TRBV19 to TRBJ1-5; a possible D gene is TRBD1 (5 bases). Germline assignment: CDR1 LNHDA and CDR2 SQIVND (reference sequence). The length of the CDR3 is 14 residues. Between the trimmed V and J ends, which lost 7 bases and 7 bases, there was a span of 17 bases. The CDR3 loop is CASTNRGRAQPQHF. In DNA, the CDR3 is TGTGCCAGTACCAATAGGGGTCGGGCCCAGCCCCAGCATTTT.

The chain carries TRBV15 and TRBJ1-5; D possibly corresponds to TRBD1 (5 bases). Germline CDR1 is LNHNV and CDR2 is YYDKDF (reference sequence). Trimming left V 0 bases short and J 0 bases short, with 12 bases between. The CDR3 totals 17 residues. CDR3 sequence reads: CATSREGQDLSNQPQHF. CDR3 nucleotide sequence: TGTGCCACCAGCAGAGAGGGGCAGGACCTTAGCAATCAGCCCCAGCATTTT. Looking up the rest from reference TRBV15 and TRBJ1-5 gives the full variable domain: DAMVIQNPRYQVTQFGKPVTLSCSQTLNHNVMYWYQQKSSQAPKLLFHYYDKDFNNEADTPDNFQSRRPNTSFCFLDIRSPGLGDTAMYLCATSREGQDLSNQPQHFGDGTRLSIL.

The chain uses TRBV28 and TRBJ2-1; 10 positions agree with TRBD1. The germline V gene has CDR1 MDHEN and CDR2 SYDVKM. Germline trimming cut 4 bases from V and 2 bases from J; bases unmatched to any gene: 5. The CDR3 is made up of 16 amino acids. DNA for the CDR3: TGTGCCAGCAGTTCACACGGGACAGGGGCCTACAATGAGCAGTTCTTC. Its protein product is CASSSHGTGAYNEQFF.

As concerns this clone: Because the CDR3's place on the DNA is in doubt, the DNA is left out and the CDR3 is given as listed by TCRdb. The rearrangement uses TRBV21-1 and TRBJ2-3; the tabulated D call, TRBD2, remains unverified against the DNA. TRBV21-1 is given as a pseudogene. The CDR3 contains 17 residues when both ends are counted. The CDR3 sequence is CASSKGVAGGSTDTQYF.

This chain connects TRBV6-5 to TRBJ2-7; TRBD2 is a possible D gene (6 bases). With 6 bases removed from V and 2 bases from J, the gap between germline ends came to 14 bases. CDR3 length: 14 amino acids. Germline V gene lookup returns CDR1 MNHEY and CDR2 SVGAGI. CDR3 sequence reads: CASSASGLTYEQYF. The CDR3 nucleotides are TGTGCCAGCAGCGCCAGCGGGCTTACCTACGAGCAGTACTTC.

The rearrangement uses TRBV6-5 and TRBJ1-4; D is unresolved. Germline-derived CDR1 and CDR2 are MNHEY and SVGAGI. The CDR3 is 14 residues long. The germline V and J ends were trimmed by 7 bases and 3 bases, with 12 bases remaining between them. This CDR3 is CASTEGYANEKLFF. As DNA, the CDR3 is TGTGCCAGCACCGAGGGTTACGCTAATGAAAAACTGTTTTTT.

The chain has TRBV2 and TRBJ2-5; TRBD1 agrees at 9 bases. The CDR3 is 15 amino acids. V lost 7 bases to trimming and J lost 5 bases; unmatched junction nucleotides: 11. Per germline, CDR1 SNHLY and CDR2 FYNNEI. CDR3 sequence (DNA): TGTGCCAGCACGAGGAAATTTGGACAGGGGGAGACCCAGTACTTC. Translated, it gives CASTRKFGQGETQYF.

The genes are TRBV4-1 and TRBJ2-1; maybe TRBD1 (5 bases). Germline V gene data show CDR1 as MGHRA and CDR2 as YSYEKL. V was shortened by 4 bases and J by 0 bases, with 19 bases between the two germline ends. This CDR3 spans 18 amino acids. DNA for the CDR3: TGCGCCAGCAGCCGAAAGGGGATGCGCCTGAGCTCCTACAATGAGCAGTTCTTC. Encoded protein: CASSRKGMRLSSYNEQFF.

CDR3: CASSPTGGNGYTF. The CDR3 coding sequence is TGCGCCAGCAGCCCGACGGGGGGCAATGGCTACACCTTC. This sequence joins TRBV5-1 and TRBJ1-2, with D maybe TRBD1 (6 bases). Germline-derived CDR1 and CDR2 are SGHRS and YFSETQ. Trimming shortened V by 4 bases and J by 6 bases, and 13 bases separated the two germline ends. The CDR3 has 13 amino acids.

The CDR3 nucleotides are TGTGCCAGCAGGGAAAAGGTTCTTGTCTCAGGGGGGTCTGGGGCCAACGTCCTGACTTTC. It is translated as CASREKVLVSGGSGANVLTF. The V gene is TRBV6-1, the J gene TRBJ2-6; possible D gene TRBD1, 7 bases. Looked up from germline, CDR1 is MNHNS and CDR2 is SASEGT. This CDR3 has 20 amino acids. Trimming stripped 6 bases from V and 1 base from J, with 25 bases between.

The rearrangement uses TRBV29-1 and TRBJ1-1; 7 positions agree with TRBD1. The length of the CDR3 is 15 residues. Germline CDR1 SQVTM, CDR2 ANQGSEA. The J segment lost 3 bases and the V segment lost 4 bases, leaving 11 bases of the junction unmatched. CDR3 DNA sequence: TGCAGCGTTGGAAAGACAGGGTACGTGGACACTGAAGCTTTCTTT. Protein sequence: CSVGKTGYVDTEAFF.

The CDR3 nucleotides read TGCAGTGCTAGACATACAGAGCAAGCTTTCTTT. This sequence encodes CSARHTEQAFF. The chain has TRBV20-1 and TRBJ1-1; D gene ambiguous. CDR1 is DFQATT, CDR2 SNEGSKA, per germline (reference sequence). Trimming pared 2 bases from V and 9 bases from J, leaving 10 bases between. The CDR3 is 11 amino acids.

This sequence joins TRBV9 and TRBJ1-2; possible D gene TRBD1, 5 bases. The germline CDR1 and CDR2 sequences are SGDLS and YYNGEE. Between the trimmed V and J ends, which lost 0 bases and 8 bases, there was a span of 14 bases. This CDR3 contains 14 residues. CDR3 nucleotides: TGTGCCAGCAGCGTAGCCGGGGGGAATCAGGGCTACACCTTC. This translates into CASSVAGGNQGYTF.

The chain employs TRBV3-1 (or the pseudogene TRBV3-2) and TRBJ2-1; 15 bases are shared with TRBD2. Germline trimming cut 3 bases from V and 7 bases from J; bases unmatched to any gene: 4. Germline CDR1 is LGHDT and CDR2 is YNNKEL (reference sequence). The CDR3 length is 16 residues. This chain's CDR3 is CASSQGTSGRSNEQFF. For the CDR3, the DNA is TGTGCCAGCAGCCAGGGGACTAGCGGGAGGTCGAATGAGCAGTTCTTC.

The chain's CDR3 is CASSLDTSSGELFF. CDR3 bases: TGCGCCAGCAGCCTAGATACTAGTTCCGGGGAGCTGTTTTTT. The V gene is TRBV5-1, the J gene TRBJ2-2; possible D gene TRBD2, 5 bases. This CDR3 is 14 amino acids long. Germline values: CDR1 SGHRS, CDR2 YFSETQ. The V gene lost 4 bases and the J gene lost 6 bases, with 13 bases spanning the gap. Together with reference TRBV5-1 and TRBJ2-2, the CDR3 gives the full variable domain: KAGVTQTPRYLIKTRGQQVTLSCSPISGHRSVSWYQQTPGQGLQFLFEYFSETQRNKGNFPGRFSGRQFSNSRSEMNVSTLELGDSALYLCASSLDTSSGELFFGEGSRLTVL.

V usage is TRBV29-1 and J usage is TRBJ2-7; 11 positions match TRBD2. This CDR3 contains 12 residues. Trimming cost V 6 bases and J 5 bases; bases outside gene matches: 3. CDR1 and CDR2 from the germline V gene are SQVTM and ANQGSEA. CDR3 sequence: CSVRGLADEQYF. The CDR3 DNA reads TGCAGCGTCCGGGGACTAGCGGACGAGCAGTACTTC.

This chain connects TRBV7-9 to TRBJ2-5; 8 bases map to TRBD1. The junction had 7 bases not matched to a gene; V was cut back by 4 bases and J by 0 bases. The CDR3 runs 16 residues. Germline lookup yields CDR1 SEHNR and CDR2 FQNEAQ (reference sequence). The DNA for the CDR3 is TGTGCCAGCAGCTATGGACAGGGAACCAACCAAGAGACCCAGTACTTC. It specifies CASSYGQGTNQETQYF.